This T cell receptor (beta chain) stems from a study of human versus mouse CDR3 diversity and MHC coevolution (dated by TCRdb to 2015 to 2018). A note on the overall study: The immunoSEQ assay was reported to detect one in 200,000 T cells and to minimize amplification bias from multiplex PCR. Across mouse and human samples, each sample had between about 0.6 x 10^7 and 1.7 x 10^7 valid reads. Repertoires of human naive CD4 T cells were used as a reference for TCR selection on multiple MHC II alleles and were compared against human-TCR-locus transgenic mice carrying single MHC II. The human cohort comprised three healthy volunteer blood donors, one aged 30 to 39, one aged 40 to 49 and one aged 60 to 69 at collection.

In its sample, this clone was seen once. Its antigen target is currently unknown. Base qualities are missing; no much larger clone stands one base away. There are 15 amino acids in the CDR3, from cysteine to phenylalanine inclusive. The entry retains the CDR3 DNA only, 45 bases that are in frame from base 1. V was cut back by 3 bases and J by 6 bases, leaving a gap of 12 bases between them. Taken from the germline V gene, the CDR1 and CDR2 loops are SGHVS and FNYEAQ. Overall study outcomes, separate from this receptor: The largest TCR beta repertoire, approximately 1.7 million clonotypes, was estimated by iCHAO1 for humans, a finding likely attributable to selection by multiple MHC II molecules. Most of the three human donors showed the lowest clonal inequality scores among all compared groups. On average, humans had more CDR3 deletions and insertions than mice, indicating greater exonuclease and TdT activity. Because human T cells were selected on more than five MHC II alleles, repertoire diversity was not considered directly comparable between humans and mice.

Fluorescence-activated cell sorting was used to pull naive CD4 T cells, meaning cells that were CD45RO-negative and CD62L-positive, out of the PBMCs. From each donor, 40 to 55 ml of fresh peripheral blood was taken, and Ficoll density centrifugation was then used to isolate PBMCs. All samples were sorted on a FACSAria III instrument and reached purity above 85%. Genomic DNA was extracted from the sorted cells using the QIAGEN blood and tissue kit and was quantified on a NanoDrop 1000. Deep sequencing and quantification of TCR alpha and beta chains were performed on the immunoSEQ platform by multiplex PCR of genomic DNA. Concerning the study's data processing: TCR sequences were annotated using IMGT gene and region definitions. As a stand-in for the preselection repertoire, out-of-frame rearrangements were used and set against in-frame clonotypes. The iCHAO1 estimator supplied with the immunoSEQ platform was used to estimate repertoire size. Clonal inequality was measured with a Gini index on in-frame amino acid clonotypes, based on the Lorenz curve. The intersect function in the R package tcR was used to count shared clonotypes, while the Jaccard index served to score similarity. The R prcomp function was used without normalization to run principal component analysis of V, J and V-J usage frequencies. TCRdb took this table from immuneACCESS and kept in-frame rearrangements with V and J called. Such tables lack part of the clones; where checked against another copy, unresolved V genes explain under half of the gap, and the rest is unexplained. V, J and clone size derive from that table, while D and trimming were established from the DNA sequence. The sample table lists tens of thousands of clones, 90% to 95% of them with a count of one. The leading ten clones occupy approximately 1.5% of the sample.

This chain is built from TRBV7-6 and TRBJ1-6; too little of a D gene remains to name it. Input material: naive CD4+ T cells from blood. Sample cell subset or site, as interpreted from the label and publication: CD45RO-negative CD62L-positive naive CD4 T cells. The source of this sequence is a person between 25 and 70 years old in good health. CDR3 protein: CASSFGSGPNSPLHF. In nucleotide form, the sequence is TGTGCCAGCAGCTTTGGCAGCGGACCTAATTCACCCCTCCACTTT.